The 28 T cell receptor beta chains listed next were all sequenced from one sample in a study of T-cell memory formation after mild COVID-19. One entry per CDR3 protein results from TCRdb running MiXCR on the 5' RACE reads. The sample records roughly 250,000 distinct CDR3 sequences, 16% being singletons. The sequenced material came from PBMCs or a T cell subset sorted from them (not recorded which). Receptor source: a man younger than 35 who had mild COVID-19 (a few samples of this study predate the infection). Cell type and time point are not known.

The rearrangement links TRBV7-9 to TRBJ2-3; perhaps D is TRBD1 or TRBD2 (5 bases each). CDR3 length equals 14 residues. V lost 3 bases, J lost 5 bases, and 12 bases lay in between. Germline V gene data show CDR1 as SEHNR and CDR2 as FQNEAQ (reference sequence). DNA for the CDR3: TGTGCCAGCAGCTTCTCGGGGACCCAAGATACGCAGTATTTT. Translated: CASSFSGTQDTQYF.

This clonotype showed up just a few times. The rearrangement uses TRBV18 and TRBJ2-1; TRBD2 aligns across 10 bases. The CDR3 extends over 16 amino acids. Losses at the gene ends were 3 bases for V and 5 bases for J; bases not matched to a gene: 7. Germline V gene sequence: CDR1 KGHSH, CDR2 LQKENI. CDR3 in amino acids: CASSPLAGAANNEQFF. CDR3 nucleotide sequence: TGTGCCAGCTCACCGCTAGCGGGGGCCGCCAACAATGAGCAGTTCTTC.

V usage is TRBV7-2 and J usage is TRBJ1-2, with TRBD1 identical over 7 bases. The V gene end was trimmed by 0 bases and the J gene end by 4 bases; junction bases not matched to a gene: 2. The length of the CDR3 is 14 residues. Per the germline V gene, CDR1 is SGHTA and CDR2 is FQGNSA. The CDR3, as DNA: TGTGCCAGCAGCTTAGCAAACAGGGGCTATGGCTACACCTTC. Its translation is CASSLANRGYGYTF.

The CDR3 reads CASIRPFRGGNEQFF. The CDR3 nucleotides read TGTGCCAGCATCCGCCCCTTTCGGGGGGGCAATGAGCAGTTCTTC. The chain has TRBV6-2 or TRBV6-3 and TRBJ2-1; 8 bases agree with TRBD2. V dropped 7 bases and J dropped 6; count of bases not matched to a gene: 11. The CDR3 is made up of 15 amino acids. Germline V gene sequence: CDR1 MNHEY, CDR2 SVGEGT.

This clonotype was counted ten times or more. The chain joins TRBV29-1 to TRBJ2-5; D is perhaps TRBD2 (6 bases). Germline values: CDR1 SQVTM, CDR2 ANQGSEA. This CDR3 contains 14 residues. The germline V and J ends were trimmed by 6 bases and 0 bases, with 14 bases remaining between them. CDR3 DNA sequence: TGCAGCGTCCAAGAAGCGGGTTACCAAGAGACCCAGTACTTC. This gives the protein CSVQEAGYQETQYF.

This clonotype was seen a handful of times. The chain is built from TRBV5-4 and TRBJ2-3, with 12 bases fitting TRBD2. The V and J ends lost 4 bases and 3 bases, in that order; junction bases with no gene match: 9. CDR3 length: 17 residues. Germline V gene lookup returns CDR1 SGHNT and CDR2 YYREEE (reference sequence). CDR3 nucleotide sequence: TGTGCCAGCAGCGAACGGACTAGCGGGGAAGGGACAGATACGCAGTATTTT. This gives the protein CASSERTSGEGTDTQYF.

This clonotype was detected many times. The rearrangement uses TRBV11-2 and TRBJ1-6; D not resolved. V gave up 3 bases and J gave up 10 bases, with 13 bases separating them. The V gene's germline CDR1 is SGHAT and CDR2 FQNNGV. The CDR3 runs to 14 residues. CDR3 in DNA: TGTGCCAGCAGCTTGAGGTCCGGGGTCTCACCCCTCCACTTT. The encoded protein is CASSLRSGVSPLHF.

This clonotype came up many times. The chain joins TRBV20-1 to TRBJ1-2, with D hard to call. Germline CDR1 and CDR2: DFQATT and SNEGSKA (reference sequence). V was pared by 3 bases and J by 4 bases, with 18 bases between. The CDR3 extends over 15 amino acids. The CDR3 DNA follows: TGCAGTGCTAGTCCTAACCAGGTTTTCTCCTATGGCTACACCTTC. As protein: CSASPNQVFSYGYTF.

This clonotype occurred a few times. This chain connects TRBV7-9 to TRBJ1-2; 7 nucleotides agree with TRBD1. The CDR3 covers 16 residues. CDR1 and CDR2 from the germline V gene are SEHNR and FQNEAQ (reference sequence). Unmatched junction bases numbered 16, after V lost 4 bases and J lost 8 bases. The CDR3 loop reads CASSSVYGQVLRGYTF. The CDR3 region has the DNA TGTGCCAGCAGCTCCGTTTATGGACAGGTCCTCAGGGGCTACACCTTC.

In its sample, this clonotype was seen a few times. The chain has TRBV7-9 and TRBJ1-1; no clear D. V was pared by 2 bases and J by 1 base, with 8 bases between. The CDR3 runs to 14 residues. Per the germline V gene, CDR1 is SEHNR and CDR2 is FQNEAQ (reference sequence). The chain's CDR3 is CASSLITANTEAFF. CDR3 bases: TGTGCCAGCAGCTTAATAACAGCGAACACTGAAGCTTTCTTT.

This clonotype occurred a few times. The rearrangement uses TRBV6-2 or TRBV6-3 and TRBJ2-2, with 7 nucleotides matching TRBD2. Germline CDR1 and CDR2: MNHEY and SVGEGT. This CDR3 region has 17 residues. V gave up 6 bases and J gave up 6 bases; unmatched junction bases: 16. CDR3 sequence: CASSFLDRGVFPGELFF. The CDR3 DNA sequence: TGTGCCAGCAGCTTCCTAGATCGGGGGGTTTTTCCCGGGGAGCTGTTTTTT.

This clonotype was seen a few times. The genes are TRBV11-2 and TRBJ1-5, with D possibly matching TRBD1 (6 bases). The V and J ends lost 3 bases and 7 bases respectively, with 13 bases between them. The CDR3 runs 14 residues. The germline V gene has CDR1 SGHAT and CDR2 FQNNGV. The CDR3 DNA is TGTGCCAGCAGCTTTAACAGGGTCGGGCAGCCCCAGCATTTT. It translates to CASSFNRVGQPQHF.

The CDR3 DNA follows: TGTGCCAGCAGCCACCCGTGGATCTCTGGGGCCAACGTCCTGACTTTC. This encodes CASSHPWISGANVLTF. The chain uses TRBV11-2 and TRBJ2-6, with D hard to call. CDR1 is SGHAT, CDR2 FQNNGV, per germline. This CDR3 region has 16 residues. V was clipped by 5 bases and J by 0 bases, with 11 bases between them.

This clonotype showed up just a few times. The V call is TRBV5-1, the J call TRBJ2-7; no reliable D call. V gave up 3 bases and J gave up 3 bases, with 19 bases separating them. The CDR3 has 16 residues. The germline V gene encodes CDR1 SGHRS and CDR2 YFSETQ. In nucleotides, the CDR3 is TGCGCCAGCAGCTCCCCCGGTTCGGCTACCGGCTACGAGCAGTACTTC. It translates to CASSSPGSATGYEQYF. The full variable domain, with the rest looked up from reference TRBV5-1 and TRBJ2-7, is KAGVTQTPRYLIKTRGQQVTLSCSPISGHRSVSWYQQTPGQGLQFLFEYFSETQRNKGNFPGRFSGRQFSNSRSEMNVSTLELGDSALYLCASSSPGSATGYEQYFGPGTRLTVT.

The chain carries TRBV7-2 and TRBJ2-5, with D possibly being TRBD1 (7 bases). CDR3 length: 14 amino acids. Germline V CDR1 and CDR2: SGHTA, FQGNSA. V was pared by 6 bases and J by 6 bases, with 17 bases between. This CDR3 is CASRNDRAGKTQYF. Written as DNA, the CDR3 is TGTGCCAGCAGGAACGACAGGGCGGGGAAGACCCAGTACTTC.

The chain carries TRBV5-1 and TRBJ2-7, with 7 bases identical to TRBD1. This CDR3 is 14 amino acids long. CDR1 and CDR2 (germline): SGHRS, YFSETQ. The junction had 7 bases not matched to a gene; V was cut back by 3 bases and J by 4 bases. CDR3 sequence: CASSSSGTEYEQYF. The CDR3 region has the DNA TGCGCCAGCAGCTCCTCCGGGACAGAGTACGAGCAGTACTTC.

This clonotype was seen more than once but under ten times. The chain uses TRBV5-6 and TRBJ1-5, with D perhaps TRBD1 (5 bases). V was shortened by 0 bases and J by 3 bases, with 10 bases between the two germline ends. CDR3 length: 15 amino acids. CDR1 is SGHDT, CDR2 YYEEEE, per germline. CDR3 loop: CASSLGVGPNQPQHF. CDR3 sequence (DNA): TGTGCCAGCAGCTTGGGTGTGGGACCCAATCAGCCCCAGCATTTT.

CDR3 coding DNA: TGTGCCAGCAGCCGATCCGGGATATACAATGAGCAGTTCTTC. Encoded protein: CASSRSGIYNEQFF. The chain employs TRBV7-6 and TRBJ2-1, with D maybe TRBD2 (5 bases). Germline CDR1 and CDR2: SGHVS and FNYEAQ. The CDR3 contains 14 residues. Deletions cut 5 bases from V and 4 bases from J, with 12 bases between.

The rearrangement links TRBV7-2 to TRBJ1-2; weak D call: TRBD1 (5 bases). Germline assignment: CDR1 SGHTA and CDR2 FQGNSA. The CDR3 extends over 12 amino acids. V gave up 5 bases and J gave up 4 bases, with 8 bases separating them. Here the CDR3 reads CASSEDTYGYTF. The CDR3 DNA is TGTGCCAGCAGCGAGGACACCTATGGCTACACCTTC. Based on the CDR3 plus reference TRBV7-2 and TRBJ1-2, the full variable domain is GAGVSQSPSNKVTEKGKDVELRCDPISGHTALYWYRQSLGQGLEFLIYFQGNSAPDKSGLPSDRFSAERTGGSVSTLTIQRTQQEDSAVYLCASSEDTYGYTFGSGTRLTVV.

With respect to this clonotype: Possible read error: a much larger clone is one base away. The chain couples TRBV7-2 to TRBJ2-2; possible D gene TRBD1, 5 bases. V was trimmed by 1 base and J by 7 bases, leaving 7 bases between them. The CDR3 is 13 amino acids. Germline V gives CDR1 SGHTA, CDR2 FQGNSA. CDR3 in amino acids: CASSLVGLGELFF. CDR3 DNA sequence: TGTGCCAGCAGCTTAGTGGGGCTCGGGGAGCTGTTTTTT. Full variable domain (outside the CDR3, taken from reference TRBV7-2 and TRBJ2-2): GAGVSQSPSNKVTEKGKDVELRCDPISGHTALYWYRQSLGQGLEFLIYFQGNSAPDKSGLPSDRFSAERTGGSVSTLTIQRTQQEDSAVYLCASSLVGLGELFFGEGSRLTVL.

This clonotype occurred a few times. The chain has TRBV11-2 and TRBJ2-1, with 11 positions matching TRBD2. Trimming removed 4 bases from V and 10 bases from J; junction bases left unmatched: 18. The CDR3 is 18 amino acids. Germline CDR1 and CDR2: SGHAT and FQNNGV. DNA of the CDR3: TGTGCCAGCAGCTCTAGCCGTGAACTAGCGGGGGCCCCCCGGGAGCAGTTCTTC. Translating it yields CASSSSRELAGAPREQFF. Variable domain in full (rest from reference TRBV11-2 and TRBJ2-1): EAGVAQSPRYKIIEKRQSVAFWCNPISGHATLYWYQQILGQGPKLLIQFQNNGVVDDSQLPKDRFSAERLKGVDSTLKIQPAKLEDSAVYLCASSSSRELAGAPREQFFGPGTRLTVL.

This clonotype appeared a few times. The chain employs TRBV7-2 and TRBJ2-7, with TRBD2 matching 12 bases. This CDR3 has 17 amino acids. After removal of 5 bases from V and 2 bases from J, the junction contained 10 bases not matched to a gene. The V gene's germline CDR1 is SGHTA and CDR2 FQGNSA. Here the CDR3 DNA reads TGTGCCAGCAGCATGACTAGCGGGGGTCCCCCCACCTACGAGCAGTACTTC. Translated: CASSMTSGGPPTYEQYF.

This clonotype appeared a few times. The chain links TRBV24-1 to TRBJ2-7; D uncertain. The CDR3 has 13 residues. V lost 5 bases and J 5 bases, leaving 12 bases between the germline ends. CDR1 is KGHDR and CDR2 is SFDVKD in the germline V gene. This CDR3 is CATSACLVDEQYV. The CDR3 DNA reads as TGTGCCACCAGTGCTTGTTTGGTGGACGAGCAGTACGTC.

J is TRBJ2-3 and V is TRBV5-1, with D unresolved. CDR3 length: 13 residues. V was cut by 4 bases and J by 1 base, with 7 bases left in between. Germline values: CDR1 SGHRS, CDR2 YFSETQ. The CDR3 nucleotides are TGCGCCAGCAGCCTGGACCGCACAGATACGCAGTATTTT. As protein: CASSLDRTDTQYF.

V and J are TRBV6-1 and TRBJ1-5; 7 bases agree with TRBD1. Germline V gene sequence: CDR1 MNHNS, CDR2 SASEGT. This CDR3 region has 15 residues. Trimming removed 4 bases from V and 3 bases from J; junction bases left unmatched: 6. DNA of the CDR3: TGTGCCAGCAGTGGTTTGGGACAGTTCAATCAGCCCCAGCATTTT. Translating it yields CASSGLGQFNQPQHF.

This clonotype has a handful of counts. The chain couples TRBV6-5 to TRBJ1-1; 7 bases agree with TRBD1. The trim removed 0 bases at V and 7 bases at J, leaving 8 bases unmatched. CDR1 is MNHEY, CDR2 SVGAGI, per germline. The CDR3 has 15 amino acids. Here the CDR3 reads CASSYSRDSGVEAFF. Here the CDR3 DNA reads TGTGCCAGCAGTTACTCGCGGGACAGCGGAGTTGAAGCTTTCTTT.

The rearrangement links TRBV7-2 to TRBJ2-5; a possible D gene is TRBD2 (6 bases). The CDR3 runs 15 residues. Germline V gives CDR1 SGHTA, CDR2 FQGNSA. The germline V and J ends were trimmed by 0 bases and 9 bases, with 17 bases remaining between them. The CDR3 DNA reads TGTGCCAGCAGCTTAGCACCCCGGGGGATGAGGGCCCAGTACTTC. Its translation is CASSLAPRGMRAQYF.

V and J are TRBV10-3 and TRBJ2-1; 10 positions agree with TRBD2. After removal of 2 bases from V and 0 bases from J, the junction contained 4 bases not matched to a gene. Germline values: CDR1 ENHRY, CDR2 SYGVKD. This CDR3 has 17 residues. CDR3 DNA sequence: TGTGCCATCAGTGAGGGACTAGCGGAGAGCTCCTACAATGAGCAGTTCTTC. Amino acid sequence: CAISEGLAESSYNEQFF.